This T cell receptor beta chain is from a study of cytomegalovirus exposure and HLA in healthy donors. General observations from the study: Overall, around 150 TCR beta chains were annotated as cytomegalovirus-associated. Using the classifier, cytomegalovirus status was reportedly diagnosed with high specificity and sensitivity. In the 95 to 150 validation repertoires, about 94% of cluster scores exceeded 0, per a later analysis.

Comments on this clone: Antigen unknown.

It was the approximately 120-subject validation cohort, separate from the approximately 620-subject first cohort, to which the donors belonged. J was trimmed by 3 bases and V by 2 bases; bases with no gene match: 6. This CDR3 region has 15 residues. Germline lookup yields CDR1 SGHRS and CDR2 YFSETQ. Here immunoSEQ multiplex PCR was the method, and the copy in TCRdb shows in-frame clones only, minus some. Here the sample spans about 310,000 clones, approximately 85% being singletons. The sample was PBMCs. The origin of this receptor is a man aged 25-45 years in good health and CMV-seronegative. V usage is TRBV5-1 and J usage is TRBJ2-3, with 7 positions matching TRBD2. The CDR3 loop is CASSFERGRTDTQYF. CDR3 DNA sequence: TGCGCCAGCAGCTTTGAGCGGGGAAGAACAGATACGCAGTATTTT.